This TCR beta chain was retrieved from a study of T cell responses to AZD1222 COVID-19 vaccine (dated by TCRdb to the early 2020s). For the study in its entirety: A total of 230 to 250 trial participants underwent TCR sequencing, of whom some 210 received two doses of AZD1222 and about 25 received two doses of the MenACWY control vaccine. Trial participants were enrolled by age into subgroups of 18-55, 56-69 and 70-plus years, and around 150, 28 and 57 TCR-sequenced participants, respectively, were included in these subgroups. Study-wide findings and limitations: Conclusions about previously exposed vaccinees were limited because only a handful of AZD1222 recipients were SARS-CoV-2 seropositive at baseline. In the small 56-69-year group, the increase in depth fell short of significance, most likely because of low power. Participants were mostly white British and included more females than males, and it was suggested by the authors that clonal diversity may have been underestimated. CD4 TCRs associated with the vaccine covered the entire spike protein, and the dominant responses were in regions 160-218 and 743-854. After two AZD1222 doses, both the breadth and the depth of spike-specific TCRs were significantly higher than at day 0 and than in MenACWY recipients. Nearly half of unique spike-specific TCRs reportedly recognized epitopes outside regions mutated in the B.1.351 and B.1.1.7 variants. Because no day 14 peak-response samples were available, the repertoires could be characterized only after the peak T cell response.

A note on this clone: It has no known antigen specificity. There are no base qualities to consult, and no much larger clone falls within one base.

Read against the paper, the sample's time point label means: about 28 days (+/-7) after the second vaccine dose. AZD1222 recipients whose second dose came at about 4 weeks and those whose second dose came at about 12 weeks were combined into one group, since spike-specific TCR depth and breadth did not differ between the two schedules. Samples from vaccinated people were obtained from the UK trials COV001 and COV002, which included a single-blind randomized controlled phase 2/3 trial of AZD1222 (ChAdOx1 nCoV-19) in healthy adults. For TCRbeta chain sequencing, PBMC samples from trial participants were taken at day 0 and at day 28 after the second dose. The CDR3 regions of human TCRbeta chains were analyzed by immunosequencing. As for how the authors treated the data: Repertoire TCRs were checked for matches against a reference library of SARS-CoV-2-specific TCRs that had been generated using the MIRA antigen-specificity platform. Breadth was defined as the fraction of unique TCRs that were SARS-CoV-2-associated. Depth was defined as the fraction of total T cells that were SARS-CoV-2-associated. Using the MIRA data, each spike-specific TCR was mapped to the spike region that the TCR reacts to and placed in a CD4 or CD8 class. Log10-transformed breadth and depth values were compared by one-way ANOVA with Sidak's multiple comparisons tests. TCRdb carries this immuneACCESS record with in-frame sequences only. Its versions omit some clonotypes, under half of them owing to an unresolved V gene in the studies checked, with the rest unexplained. The V and J calls and clone size come from that table; D and trimming were worked out from the DNA. Within this sample are about 80,000 clones, with roughly 88% of them counted one time only. About 10% of the sample belongs to the ten largest clones.

Source: peripheral blood, taken 28 days after the second AZD1222 dose. The receptor was derived from an adult who received the AZD1222 COVID-19 vaccine.

This receptor carries the CDR3 CASSGNYGYTF. The DNA sequence is as follows: TGTGCCAGCAGCGGGAACTATGGCTACACCTTC. The chain joins TRBV28 to TRBJ1-2; the D gene cannot be resolved reliably. A distance of 4 bases separates the germline ends of V and J, which lose 6 bases and 2 bases respectively. Including cysteine and phenylalanine, the CDR3 has 11 amino acids. Only the CDR3 portion is preserved as DNA: 33 bases, with reading frame beginning at the first base. The germline V gene encodes CDR1 MDHEN and CDR2 SYDVKM.